Described below is a single TCR beta chain sequence and its context. The antigen is not known. The data belong to a study of cytomegalovirus exposure and HLA in healthy donors. The wider study: In a previous analysis, 117 million unique TCR beta sequences were found from 150 million to 200 million T cells. Study-wide points: Later analysis identified a missense DCLRE1C variant that was linked to TCR beta V- and J-gene trimming.

V was clipped by 5 bases and J by 2 bases, with 3 bases between them. Germline CDR1 and CDR2: SEHNR and FQNEAQ (reference sequence). This CDR3 has 11 residues. PCR amplification relied on 60 Vbeta primers (plus 13 Jbeta primers). The table came from immunoSEQ multiplex PCR; TCRdb's copy has only in-frame clones and leaves some out. This table holds approximately 220,000 clones, 76% found once. Sequencing input: PBMCs. The V call is TRBV7-9, the J call TRBJ2-5, with no clear D. The sequence came from a young man in good health and CMV-seronegative. CDR3 DNA sequence: TGTGCCAGCAGCCGGCAAGAGACCCAGTACTTC. This gives the protein CASSRQETQYF.